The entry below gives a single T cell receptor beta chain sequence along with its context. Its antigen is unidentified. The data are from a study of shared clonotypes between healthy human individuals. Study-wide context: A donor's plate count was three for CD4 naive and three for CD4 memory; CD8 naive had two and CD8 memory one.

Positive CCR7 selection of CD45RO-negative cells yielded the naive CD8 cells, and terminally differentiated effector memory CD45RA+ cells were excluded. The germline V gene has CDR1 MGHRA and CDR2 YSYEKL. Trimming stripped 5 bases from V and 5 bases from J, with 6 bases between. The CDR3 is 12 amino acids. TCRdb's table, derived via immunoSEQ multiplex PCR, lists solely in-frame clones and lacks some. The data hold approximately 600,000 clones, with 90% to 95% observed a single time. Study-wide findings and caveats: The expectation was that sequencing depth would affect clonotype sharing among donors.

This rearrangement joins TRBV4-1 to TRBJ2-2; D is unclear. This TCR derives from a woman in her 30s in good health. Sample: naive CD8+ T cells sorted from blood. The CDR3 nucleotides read TGCGCCAGCAGCTACCAGACCGGGGAGCTGTTTTTT. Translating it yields CASSYQTGELFF.